What follows is one T cell receptor (beta chain) and its context. This clonotype has just a few counts. Which antigen it targets is not known. Per-nucleotide qualities are absent, and no much larger clonotype sits a single base away. Patients with hyperthyroidism were aged 18 to 65 years, had been newly diagnosed, and had a disease duration of less than 2 months. Patients were excluded if they had other autoimmune diseases, uncontrolled infections, pregnancy or lactation. Diagnosis relied on clinical symptoms, serum thyroxine, TRAb, thyroid ultrasound and orbital computed tomography. Trizol reagent was used to extract the total RNA, and its quality was then checked on an Agilent 2100 Bioanalyzer. From its cysteine to its phenylalanine, the CDR3 spans 16 amino acids. Only CDR3 DNA is held: 48 bases, read in frame from base 1. V was cut back by 3 bases and J by 0 bases, leaving a gap of 11 bases between them.

The data stem from a study of Graves' ophthalmopathy and Graves' hyperthyroidism (dated by TCRdb to 2017 to 2018). With regard to the full study: Stable hyperthyroidism was defined as no progression to ophthalmopathy within 18 months of follow-up. TCR beta repertoire signatures were used to distinguish Graves' ophthalmopathy from Graves' hyperthyroidism and to predict progression to ophthalmopathy. After sampling, hyperthyroidism patients received methimazole starting at 30 mg daily, and ophthalmopathy patients received high-dose intravenous methylprednisolone. To explore V-J signatures that distinguish ophthalmopathy from hyperthyroidism, a discovery set of 100 patients was enrolled, made up of some 41 with ophthalmopathy and some 56 with stable hyperthyroidism. The independent validation cohort included 20 or so hyperthyroidism patients plus 17 patients who later progressed from hyperthyroidism to ophthalmopathy. In total, 135 blood samples were TCR-sequenced: 40 to 45 ophthalmopathy, roughly 77 hyperthyroidism and around 17 hyperthyroidism-to-ophthalmopathy patients. In five to seven hyperthyroidism patients, T-cell repertoires of thyroid tissue and blood were compared. Overall results and qualifications from the work: Ophthalmopathy was separated from stable hyperthyroidism by the 13-signature model with around 88% sensitivity and around 81% specificity in cross-validation and with 80%/75% in the test set. No statistical method was used to set the sample size in advance, and the investigators knew which group each participant was assigned to. Most of the expanded thyroid clonotypes with a frequency above 0.001 were also detected in blood, and it was suggested that the thyroid immune response may be reflected by blood repertoires. In validation, the model predicted ophthalmopathy progression with roughly 68% sensitivity and roughly 72% specificity; approximately 12 predicted patients were CT-confirmed with GO in a median of about 6.2 months.

TCR beta CDR3 regions were amplified from RNA transcripts for repertoire sequencing. The first round was an RT-PCR using HTBI primers with the Qiagen OneStep RT-PCR kit, and this first round was followed by a second-round multiplex PCR, then size selection and purification. Libraries were sequenced on an Illumina HiSeq2000 using paired-end 100 bp reads. In the paper's pipeline: SOAPnuke was used to process the reads, throwing out any read that had adapters, had uncalled bases, had a mean Phred below 15, or lacked an exact constant-primer or identifier match. COPE v1.2.5 was used to merge the high-quality paired reads. Unique nucleotide sequences were defined as clonotypes and aligned to IMGT TRB V, D and J references using MiTCR v1.1. The analysis was limited to V-J combinations with a frequency above 0.0001, which together covered 99.2% of repertoires. A TCR clonal expansion and chaos score per V-J combination was defined as the ratio of F50 clonal expansion to chaos observed in the TCRdist matrix. Welch's t-statistics and random forest were used to reduce the features to about a dozen V-J combinations, which were then used as input to a naive Bayes classifier. Thyroid-blood repertoire similarity was quantified with the Morisita-Horn index. TCRdb reran the public reads through fastp at Q25 and MiXCR, keeping productive beta chains. A single entry per CDR3 protein holds the most common genes and DNA from its merged rows. It is TCRdb's table, rather than the study itself, that gives the V and J calls and clone size. Counted in this sample were over a million distinct CDR3 sequences; about 40% of them appeared once. Around 10% of the sample is in the top ten clones.

This receptor was obtained from an adult man with Graves' hyperthyroidism. This receptor chain uses TRBV12-3 or TRBV12-4 and TRBJ2-2, with TRBD1 perhaps the D gene, on 6 matching bases. Sequenced: peripheral blood or thyroid tissue (not recorded which). The DNA sequence is TGTGCCAGCAGTTTGGGGGCCAATGCGAACACCGGGGAGCTGTTTTTT. Its product reads: CASSLGANANTGELFF.